The entry that follows covers one T cell receptor (beta chain) sequence. Its antigen has not been determined. Within one base of it there is no much larger clone, and no base qualities were kept. The sample belongs to a study of CD4+ T cells in melanoma (dated by TCRdb to between 2022 and 2023). Broadly, across the study: The study examined neoantigen-specific CD4+ T cells in human melanoma. Overall study results and their limits: Neoantigen-specific CD4+ T cells in melanoma were reported to show diverse differentiation states. Neoantigen-specific CD4+ T cells were reported to be correlated with the function of CD8+ T cells, macrophages and B cells.

According to the germline V gene (reference sequence), CDR1 reads MNHEY and CDR2 reads SMNVEV. The CDR3 runs 12 amino acids, cysteine and phenylalanine included. Here the CDR3 DNA is all that survives: 36 bases in frame from base 1. Cut back by 10 bases and 10 bases, the V and J ends lie 19 bases apart. The donors were people with melanoma. The library was made by the immunoSEQ multiplex PCR assay. Entries here come from immuneACCESS through TCRdb and include only in-frame sequences with V and J called. Some clones fail to appear in such tables; in the studies checked, an unresolved V gene covers under half of the shortfall, and the cause of the remainder is unknown. Counted in this sample were about 21,000 clones; over 75% of them appeared once. The ten largest make up about 8.8% of the sample.

Recombination connected TRBV27 to TRBJ1-1; the D region possibly corresponds to TRBD1 (6 bases align). This TCR was recovered from a human donor with melanoma. The DNA is as follows: TGTGCCACCTGGGCACCTCAGGGGAGAGCTTTCTTT. The resulting protein is CATWAPQGRAFF.